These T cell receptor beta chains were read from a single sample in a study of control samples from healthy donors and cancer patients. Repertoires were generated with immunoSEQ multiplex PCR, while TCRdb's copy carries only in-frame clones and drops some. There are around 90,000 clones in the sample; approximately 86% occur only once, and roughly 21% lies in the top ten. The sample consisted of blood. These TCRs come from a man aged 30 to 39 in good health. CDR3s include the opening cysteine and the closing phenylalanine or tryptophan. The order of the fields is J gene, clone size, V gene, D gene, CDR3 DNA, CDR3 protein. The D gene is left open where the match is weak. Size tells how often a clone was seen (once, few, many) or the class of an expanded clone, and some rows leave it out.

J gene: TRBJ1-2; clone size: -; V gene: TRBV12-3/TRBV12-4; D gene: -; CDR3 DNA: TGTGCCAGCAGTTTCACAGTTAACTATGGCTACACCTTC; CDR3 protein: CASSFTVNYGYTF
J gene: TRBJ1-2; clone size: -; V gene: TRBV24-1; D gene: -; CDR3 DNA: TGTGCCACCAGTGACCTCGGTAGAGACGGCTACACCTTC; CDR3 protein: CATSDLGRDGYTF
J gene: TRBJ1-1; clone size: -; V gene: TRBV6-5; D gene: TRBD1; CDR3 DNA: TGTGCCAGCAGGGGGACAGCATCGGGCACTGAAGCTTTCTTT; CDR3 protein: CASRGTASGTEAFF
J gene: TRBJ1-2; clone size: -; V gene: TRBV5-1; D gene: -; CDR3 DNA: TGCGCCAGCAGCTTGCACGGTGGGCCTTATGGCTACACCTTC; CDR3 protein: CASSLHGGPYGYTF
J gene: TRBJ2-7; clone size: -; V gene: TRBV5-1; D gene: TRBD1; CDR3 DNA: TGCGCCAGCAGTGCGACAGGGGCAACCTACGAGCAGTACTTC; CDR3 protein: CASSATGATYEQYF
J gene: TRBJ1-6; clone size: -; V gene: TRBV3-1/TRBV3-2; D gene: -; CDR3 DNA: TGTGCCAGCAGCCTTTTGTTGGACTATAATTCACCCCTCCACTTT; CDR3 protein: CASSLLLDYNSPLHF
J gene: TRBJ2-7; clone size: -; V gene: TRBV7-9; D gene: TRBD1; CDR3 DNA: TGTGCCAGCAGCGAACTTACCGGGACAGGATTCTCCTACGAGCAGTACTTC; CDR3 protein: CASSELTGTGFSYEQYF
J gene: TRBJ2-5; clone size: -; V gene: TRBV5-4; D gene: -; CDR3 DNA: TGTGCCAGCAGCTTGCTTCACGGGGGCCCCCAAGAGACCCAGTACTTC; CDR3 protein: CASSLLHGGPQETQYF
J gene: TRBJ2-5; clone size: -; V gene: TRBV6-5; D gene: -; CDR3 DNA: TGTGCCACACGACAGCCACCGCTCCAAGAGACCCAGTACTTC; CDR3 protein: CATRQPPLQETQYF
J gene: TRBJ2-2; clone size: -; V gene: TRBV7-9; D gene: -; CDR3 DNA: TGTGCCAGCAGCTTAGGGGGACTTAACACCGGGGAGCTGTTTTTT; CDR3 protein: CASSLGGLNTGELFF
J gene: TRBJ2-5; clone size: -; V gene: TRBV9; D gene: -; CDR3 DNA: TGTGCCAGCAGCGTAGGGCGAGCCTCTCAGGAGACCCAGTACTTC; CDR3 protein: CASSVGRASQETQYF
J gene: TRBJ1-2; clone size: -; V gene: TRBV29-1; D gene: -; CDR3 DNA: TGCAGCGTTGAAGGGCCAGGGCCAAGGGGCTACACCTTC; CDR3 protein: CSVEGPGPRGYTF
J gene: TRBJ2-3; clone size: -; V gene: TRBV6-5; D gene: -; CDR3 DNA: TGTGCCAGCACCCACAGAGGTACGCAGTATTTT; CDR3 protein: CASTHRGTQYF
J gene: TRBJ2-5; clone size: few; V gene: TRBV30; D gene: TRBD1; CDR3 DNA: TGTGCCACAGGGGGAAACCAAGAGACCCAGTACTTC; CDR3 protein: CATGGNQETQYF
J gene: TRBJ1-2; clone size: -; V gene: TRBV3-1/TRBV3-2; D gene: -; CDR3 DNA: TGTGCCAGCAGCCAAGCGGAGGGAGGAGGGTATGGCTACACCTTC; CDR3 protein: CASSQAEGGGYGYTF
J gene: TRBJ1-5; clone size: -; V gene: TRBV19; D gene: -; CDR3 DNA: TGTGCCAGTAGTATAGGTGTAGGGAATCAGCCCCAGCATTTT; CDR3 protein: CASSIGVGNQPQHF
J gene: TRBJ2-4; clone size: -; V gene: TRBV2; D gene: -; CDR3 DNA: TGTGCCAGCAGTGATTCGGGGACGCCAGCCAAAAACATTCAGTACTTC; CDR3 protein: CASSDSGTPAKNIQYF
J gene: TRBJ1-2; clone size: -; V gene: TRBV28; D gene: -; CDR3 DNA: TGTGCCAGCAGTACCCCGGGGGGAAACTATGGCTACACCTTC; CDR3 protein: CASSTPGGNYGYTF
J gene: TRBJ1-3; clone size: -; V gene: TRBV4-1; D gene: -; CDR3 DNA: TGCGCCAGCAGCCTCCGTGATTCCTCTGGAAACACCATATATTTT; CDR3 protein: CASSLRDSSGNTIYF
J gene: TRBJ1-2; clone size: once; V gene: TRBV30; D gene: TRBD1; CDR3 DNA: TGTGCCTGGAGTCAACAGGGGTCTGGCGACTATGGCTACACCTTC; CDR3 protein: CAWSQQGSGDYGYTF
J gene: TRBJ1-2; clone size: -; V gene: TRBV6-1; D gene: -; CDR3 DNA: TGTGCCAGCAGTGCGTCCCCAGCCAGGGCGAGGGAAGGCTACACCTTC; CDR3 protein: CASSASPARAREGYTF
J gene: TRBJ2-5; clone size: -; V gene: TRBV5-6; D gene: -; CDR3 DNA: TGTGCCAGCACCCCCCCCGGCTCTTTTTCCCAAGAGACCCAGTACTTC; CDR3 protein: CASTPPGSFSQETQYF
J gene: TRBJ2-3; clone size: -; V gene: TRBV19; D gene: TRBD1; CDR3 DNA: TGTGCCAGTACCATTACAGGGGTTGATACGCAGTATTTT; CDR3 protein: CASTITGVDTQYF
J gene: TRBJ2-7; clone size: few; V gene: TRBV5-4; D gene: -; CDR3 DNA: TGTGCCAGCAGTCAGGGGGGTGGCACCTACGAGCAGTACTTC; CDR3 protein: CASSQGGGTYEQYF
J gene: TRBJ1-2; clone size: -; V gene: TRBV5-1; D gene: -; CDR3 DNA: TGCGCCAGCAGCTTTACCAGGGGTGGCTACACCTTC; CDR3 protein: CASSFTRGGYTF
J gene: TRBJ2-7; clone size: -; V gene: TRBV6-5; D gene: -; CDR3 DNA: TGTGCCAGCAGTCTCTTTGAGGGGACCTCCTACGAGCAGTACTTC; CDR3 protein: CASSLFEGTSYEQYF
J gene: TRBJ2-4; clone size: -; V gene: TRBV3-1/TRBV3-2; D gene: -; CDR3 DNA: TGTGCCAGCAGCCAAGAAGGGGACATTCAGTACTTC; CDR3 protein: CASSQEGDIQYF
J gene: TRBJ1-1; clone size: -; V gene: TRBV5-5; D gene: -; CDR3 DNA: TGTGCCAGCAGCCCCGGTAAGTGGACTGAAGCTTTCTTT; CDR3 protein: CASSPGKWTEAFF
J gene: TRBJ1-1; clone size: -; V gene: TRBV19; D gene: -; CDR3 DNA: TGTGCCAGTAGCCCTTCGACCCAGAACACTGAAGCTTTCTTT; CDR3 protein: CASSPSTQNTEAFF
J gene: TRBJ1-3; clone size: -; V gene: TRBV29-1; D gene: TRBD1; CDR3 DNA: TGCAGCGTCGAAGACCGGGACAGGGGGTTTAGCTCTGGAAACACCATATATTTT; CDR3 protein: CSVEDRDRGFSSGNTIYF
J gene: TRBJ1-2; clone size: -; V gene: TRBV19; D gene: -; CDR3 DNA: TGTGCCAGTAAGTGGGCAGGAGGCTATGGCTACACCTTC; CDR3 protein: CASKWAGGYGYTF
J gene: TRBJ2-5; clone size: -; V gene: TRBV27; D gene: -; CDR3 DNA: TGTGCCAGCAGTTTGGGGTTCCAAGAGACCCAGTACTTC; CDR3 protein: CASSLGFQETQYF
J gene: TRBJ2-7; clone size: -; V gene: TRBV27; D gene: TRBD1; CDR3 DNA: TGTGCCAGCAGTCCCAATGACAGGGCCACCTACGAGCAGTACTTC; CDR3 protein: CASSPNDRATYEQYF
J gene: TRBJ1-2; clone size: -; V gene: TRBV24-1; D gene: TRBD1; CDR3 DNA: TGTGCCACCAGTGATCCCGGGACAGGGGCGGGAGGCTACACCTTC; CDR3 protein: CATSDPGTGAGGYTF
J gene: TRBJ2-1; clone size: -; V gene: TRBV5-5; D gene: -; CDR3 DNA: TGTGCCAGCAGCCTTCCACAGGGCGATGAGCAGTTCTTC; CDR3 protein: CASSLPQGDEQFF
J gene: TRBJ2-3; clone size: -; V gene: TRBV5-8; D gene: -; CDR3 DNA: TGTGCCAGCAGGAATTTAGCGGCTCCCACAGATACGCAGTATTTT; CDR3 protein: CASRNLAAPTDTQYF
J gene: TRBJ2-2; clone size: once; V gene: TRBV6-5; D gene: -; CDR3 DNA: TGTGCCAGCAGTTACGTGGGGGTAAACACCGGGGAGCTGTTTTTT; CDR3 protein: CASSYVGVNTGELFF
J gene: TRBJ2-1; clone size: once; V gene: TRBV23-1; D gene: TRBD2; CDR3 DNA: TGCGCCATCCCGGGGGGGGGTGAGCAGTTCTTC; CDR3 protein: CAIPGGGEQFF
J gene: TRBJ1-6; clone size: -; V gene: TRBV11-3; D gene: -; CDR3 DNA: TGTGCCAGCAGCTCCATTTGTGGCGACAGTCGTCACAATTCACCCCTCCACTTT; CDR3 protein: CASSSICGDSRHNSPLHF
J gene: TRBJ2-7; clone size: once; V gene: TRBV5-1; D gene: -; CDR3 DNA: TGCGCCAGCAGCTTATTTGGAAGTGTGGACGGCTCCTACGAGCAGTACTTC; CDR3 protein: CASSLFGSVDGSYEQYF
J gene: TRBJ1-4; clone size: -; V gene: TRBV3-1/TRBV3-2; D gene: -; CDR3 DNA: TGTGCCAGCAGCCAAGGAGGGAGGGTCGAAAAACTGTTTTTT; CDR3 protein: CASSQGGRVEKLFF
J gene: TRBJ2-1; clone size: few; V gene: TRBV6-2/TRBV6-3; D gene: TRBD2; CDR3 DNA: TGTGCCAGCAGTTCCATCGGGACTAGCGGCTACAATGAGCAGTTCTTC; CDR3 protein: CASSSIGTSGYNEQFF
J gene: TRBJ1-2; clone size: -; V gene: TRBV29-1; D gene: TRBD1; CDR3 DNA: TGCAGCGTCCCAGCCCCCGGGACAGGGGATTATGGCTACACCTTC; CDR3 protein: CSVPAPGTGDYGYTF
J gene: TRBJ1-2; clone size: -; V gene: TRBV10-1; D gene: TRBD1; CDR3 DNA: TGCGCCAGCCCTAAGGGACAGACTAGAGTAGCTAACTATGGCTACACCTTC; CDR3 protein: CASPKGQTRVANYGYTF
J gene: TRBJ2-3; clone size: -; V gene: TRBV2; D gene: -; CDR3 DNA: TGTGCCAGCAGGCGAATGGGGTCGGGCACAGATACGCAGTATTTT; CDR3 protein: CASRRMGSGTDTQYF
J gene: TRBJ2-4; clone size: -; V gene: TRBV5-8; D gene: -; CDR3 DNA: TGTGCCAGCAGCCCCGGGCCCCAACCCAAAAACATTCAGTACTTC; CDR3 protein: CASSPGPQPKNIQYF
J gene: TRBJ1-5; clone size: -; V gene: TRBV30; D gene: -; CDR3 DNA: TGTGCCTGGAGTGGCCGGGGGAAGGAGCCCCAGCATTTT; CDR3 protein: CAWSGRGKEPQHF
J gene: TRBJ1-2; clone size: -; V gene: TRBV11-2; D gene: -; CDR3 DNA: TGTGCCAGCAGCCCTCTGGGCAGGAATGAGAACTATGGCTACACCTTC; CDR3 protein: CASSPLGRNENYGYTF
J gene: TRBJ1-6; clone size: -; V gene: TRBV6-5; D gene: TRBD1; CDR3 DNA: TGTGCCAGCAGTCTTGGACAGGGTAATTCACCCCTCCACTTT; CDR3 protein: CASSLGQGNSPLHF
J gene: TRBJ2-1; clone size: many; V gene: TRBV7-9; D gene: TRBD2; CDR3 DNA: TGTGCCAGCAGCCCCCCACTAGCGGGGGGAGGGGTCAATGAGCAGTTCTTC; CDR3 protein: CASSPPLAGGGVNEQFF
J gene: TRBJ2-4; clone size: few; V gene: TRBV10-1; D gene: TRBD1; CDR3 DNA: TGCGCCAGGAGGGGGACAGACCCCATTCAGTACTTC; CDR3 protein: CARRGTDPIQYF
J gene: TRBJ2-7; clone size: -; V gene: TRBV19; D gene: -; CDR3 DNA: TGTGCCAGTAGTCCCTCGACAGGAAGAGACGAGCAGTACTTC; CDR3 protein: CASSPSTGRDEQYF
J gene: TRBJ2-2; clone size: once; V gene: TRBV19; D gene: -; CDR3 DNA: TGTGCCAGTAGTATTCAGGGTGGGGAGCTGTTTTTT; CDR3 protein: CASSIQGGELFF
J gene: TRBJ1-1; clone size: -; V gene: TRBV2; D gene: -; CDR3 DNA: TGTGCCAGCAGTGCCCACAGCCTGAACACTGAAGCTTTCTTT; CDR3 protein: CASSAHSLNTEAFF
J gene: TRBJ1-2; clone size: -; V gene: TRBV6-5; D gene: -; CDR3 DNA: TGTGCCAGCAGTTACTCGAAGAACGGCGGCTATGGCTACACCTTC; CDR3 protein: CASSYSKNGGYGYTF
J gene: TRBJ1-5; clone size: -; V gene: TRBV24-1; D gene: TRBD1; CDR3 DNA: TGTGCCACCAGTGATTTCAGGGGGCGCCGCAATCAGCCCCAGCATTTT; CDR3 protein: CATSDFRGRRNQPQHF
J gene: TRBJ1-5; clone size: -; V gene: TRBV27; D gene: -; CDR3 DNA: TGTGCCAGCAGTCCCCGGTTCCATCAGCCCCAGCATTTT; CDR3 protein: CASSPRFHQPQHF
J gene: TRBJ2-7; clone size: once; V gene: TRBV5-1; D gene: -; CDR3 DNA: TGCGCCAGCAGCCAAGGGCCCCGAGGGGGGCAGTACTTC; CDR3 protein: CASSQGPRGGQYF
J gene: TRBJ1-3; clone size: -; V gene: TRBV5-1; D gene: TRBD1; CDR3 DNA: TGCGCCAGCAGCCCGGGGACAGCTGGAAACACCATATATTTT; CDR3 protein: CASSPGTAGNTIYF